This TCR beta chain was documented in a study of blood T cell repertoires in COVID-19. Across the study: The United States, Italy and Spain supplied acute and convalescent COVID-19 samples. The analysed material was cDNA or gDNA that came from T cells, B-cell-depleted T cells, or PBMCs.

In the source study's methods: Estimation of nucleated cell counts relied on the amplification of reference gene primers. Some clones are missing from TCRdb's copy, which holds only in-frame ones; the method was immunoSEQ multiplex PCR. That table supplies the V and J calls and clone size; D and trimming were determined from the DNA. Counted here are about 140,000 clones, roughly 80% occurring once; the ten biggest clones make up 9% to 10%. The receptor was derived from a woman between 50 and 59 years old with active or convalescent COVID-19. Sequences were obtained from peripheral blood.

The CDR3 region has the DNA TGTGCCAGCAGTTACTCGGGACAGGGTCCACGCGGGGTCACTGAAGCTTTCTTT. It is translated as CASSYSGQGPRGVTEAFF. V usage is TRBV6-2 or TRBV6-3 and J usage is TRBJ1-1; 9 nucleotides agree with TRBD1. The CDR3 extends over 18 amino acids. CDR1 and CDR2 (germline): MNHEY, SVGEGT. With 0 bases clipped from V and 4 bases from J, the junction kept 12 bases outside the gene matches.